The source of this TCR beta chain is a study of blood T cell repertoires in COVID-19. Study-level information: The study drew acute and convalescent COVID-19 samples from the United States, Italy and Spain. The analysed material was cDNA or gDNA that came from T cells, B-cell-depleted T cells, or PBMCs.

Per the authors' pipeline: Nucleated cell counts were estimated from reference gene primer amplification. Some clones are missing from TCRdb's copy, which holds only in-frame ones; the method was immunoSEQ multiplex PCR. The V and J calls and clone size are taken from that table; D and trimming were inferred from the DNA. Among under 300,000 clones listed, 87% were seen once. Trimming left V 4 bases short and J 4 bases short, with 16 bases between. Germline values: CDR1 LGHDT, CDR2 YNNKEL (reference sequence). This CDR3 has 15 residues. This clone was seen once. The J gene is TRBJ1-2, the V gene TRBV3-1 (or the pseudogene TRBV3-2), with TRBD1 as a possible D gene (6 bases). The receptor was derived from a woman aged 30 to 39 with acute COVID-19. The sample was PBMCs or T cells enriched from blood (not recorded which). The CDR3 loop is CASSPRGGSTYGYTF. DNA for the CDR3: TGTGCCAGCAGCCCTCGAGGGGGATCTACCTATGGCTACACCTTC.